The clone carrying this TCR beta chain was seen at least ten times. Its antigen is as yet unknown. The sample is drawn from a study of T cells in Graves' hyperthyroidism and ophthalmopathy. Whole-study findings and limits: Ophthalmopathy cases were set apart from stable hyperthyroidism by a 13 V-J model.

The germline gives CDR1 KGHDR, CDR2 SFDVKD. After removal of 3 bases from V and 5 bases from J, the junction contained 1 base not matched to a gene. There are 14 residues in the CDR3. Template material for amplifying TCR beta CDR3 regions consisted of RNA transcripts. First-round RT-PCR of the TCR CDR3 relied on the HTBI primer set. TCRdb passed the multiplex PCR reads through MiXCR, listing each CDR3 protein once. The table includes nearly 600,000 distinct CDR3 sequences, roughly 14% detected once. This clonotype was sampled from a young woman with Graves' hyperthyroidism that later progressed to Graves' ophthalmopathy. The genes are TRBV24-1 and TRBJ2-5; 11 bases align to TRBD2. The sequenced sample was blood. CDR3: CATSDRTSGETQYF. The CDR3 DNA reads TGTGCCACCAGTGATCGGACTAGCGGGGAGACCCAGTACTTC.